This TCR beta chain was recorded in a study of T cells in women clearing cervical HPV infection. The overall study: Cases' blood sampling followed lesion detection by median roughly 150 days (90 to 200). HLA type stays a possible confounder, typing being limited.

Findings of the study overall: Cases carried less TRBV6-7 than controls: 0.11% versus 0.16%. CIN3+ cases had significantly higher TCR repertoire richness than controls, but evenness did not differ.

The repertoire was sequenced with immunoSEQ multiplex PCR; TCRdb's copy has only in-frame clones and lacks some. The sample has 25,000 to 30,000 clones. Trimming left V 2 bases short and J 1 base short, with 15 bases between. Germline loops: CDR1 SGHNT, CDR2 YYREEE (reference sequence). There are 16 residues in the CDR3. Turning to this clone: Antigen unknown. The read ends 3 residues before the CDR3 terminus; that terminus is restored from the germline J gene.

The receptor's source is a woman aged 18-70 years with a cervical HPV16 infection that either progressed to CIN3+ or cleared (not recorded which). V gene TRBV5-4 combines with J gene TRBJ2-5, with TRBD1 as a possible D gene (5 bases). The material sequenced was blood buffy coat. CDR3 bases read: TGTGCCAGCAGCTTAGGGGAAGGGCTCCTCCAAGAGACC. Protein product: CASSLGEGLLQET. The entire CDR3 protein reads CASSLGEGLLQETQYF.